These 20 T cell receptor beta chains originate from one sample sequenced in a study of blood T cell repertoires in COVID-19. The method was immunoSEQ multiplex PCR; TCRdb's version includes in-frame clones alone and lacks a portion of them. The sample comprises about 160,000 clones, 85% to 90% of which are singletons, and about 6.6% rests with the top ten. Sequencing was performed on PBMCs or T cells enriched from blood (not recorded which). Receptors were obtained from a woman aged 45-65 years who had recovered from COVID-19.

This clone was recorded only once. The chain couples TRBV2 to TRBJ1-5; TRBD1 aligns across 8 bases. Trimming took 5 bases from V and 7 from J; bases not matched to a gene: 10. This CDR3 comprises 15 residues. Germline CDR1 SNHLY, CDR2 FYNNEI. CDR3 amino acids: CASSSWTGRGQPQHF. CDR3 nucleotides: TGTGCCAGCAGTTCCTGGACAGGGAGAGGCCAGCCCCAGCATTTT.

V and J are TRBV30 and TRBJ1-5, with 9 bases lining up with TRBD1. The V segment lost 0 bases and the J segment 2 bases; nucleotides outside the gene matches: 5. The CDR3 runs to 16 residues. Germline-derived CDR1 and CDR2 are GTSNPN and SVGIG (reference sequence). The CDR3 nucleotides read TGTGCCTGGAGTGTAGACGGGGACAGGGGCAATCAGCCCCAGCATTTT. Protein sequence: CAWSVDGDRGNQPQHF.

This clone has just one count. The rearrangement joins TRBV9 to TRBJ2-7; tentative D call: TRBD2 (6 bases). The CDR3 sequence is 15 residues long. The germline V gene encodes CDR1 SGDLS and CDR2 YYNGEE. The V end was cut by 0 bases, the J end by 1 base, with 11 bases between. As DNA, the CDR3 is TGTGCCAGCAGCGTAGACGGAGGGATATCCTACGAGCAGTACTTC. It is translated as CASSVDGGISYEQYF.

This clone has a single count. The V gene is TRBV19, the J gene TRBJ2-5; D not certain. In germline, CDR1 is LNHDA, CDR2 SQIVND (reference sequence). The CDR3 spans 13 residues. Deletions cut 5 bases from V and 0 bases from J, with 7 bases between. The CDR3: CASSRVYQETQYF. DNA of the CDR3: TGTGCCAGTAGTCGGGTATACCAAGAGACCCAGTACTTC.

This sequence joins TRBV6-5 and TRBJ1-5; perhaps TRBD1 as D (6 bases). The CDR3 has 15 residues. Germline V gene data show CDR1 as MNHEY and CDR2 as SVGAGI. V dropped 6 bases and J dropped 2 bases, with 14 bases sitting between them. The CDR3 nucleotides read TGTGCCAGCAGACCCCCCGGGGGGCGCAATCAGCCCCAGCATTTT. Protein: CASRPPGGRNQPQHF.

This chain uses TRBV27 with TRBJ2-2; no definite D call. In germline, CDR1 is MNHEY, CDR2 SMNVEV (reference sequence). This CDR3 spans 12 amino acids. The germline V and J ends were trimmed by 6 bases and 7 bases, with 9 bases remaining between them. As DNA, the CDR3 is TGTGCCAGCAGCGAAGAGCGCGGGGAGCTGTTTTTT. Protein: CASSEERGELFF.

This chain links TRBV29-1 with TRBJ2-1, with a tentative D call TRBD2 (6 bases). This CDR3 region has 12 residues. Trimming removed 7 bases from V and 4 bases from J, with 11 bases in between. The V gene's germline CDR1 is SQVTM and CDR2 ANQGSEA. In DNA, the CDR3 is TGCAGCGCCCGTGGAGGGTACAATGAGCAGTTCTTC. Translated, it gives CSARGGYNEQFF.

The rearrangement links TRBV19 to TRBJ2-6, with 8 bases matching TRBD2. V was clipped by 7 bases and J by 0 bases; unmatched bases: 14. This CDR3 spans 19 amino acids. Germline assignment: CDR1 LNHDA and CDR2 SQIVND (reference sequence). The CDR3 DNA follows: TGTGCCAGTACCGCCCTGGGGCGGGGGGTCAACTCTGGGGCCAACGTCCTGACTTTC. Translated: CASTALGRGVNSGANVLTF.

The rearrangement uses TRBV5-5 and TRBJ1-6, with D possibly matching TRBD1 (6 bases). The CDR3 has 18 amino acids. V dropped 3 bases and J dropped 0 bases, with 16 bases sitting between them. Germline CDR1 is SGHKS and CDR2 is YYEKEE (reference sequence). Here the CDR3 reads CASSSRQASFSYNSPLHF. Written as DNA, the CDR3 is TGTGCCAGCAGCTCCCGACAGGCTAGTTTCTCCTATAATTCACCCCTCCACTTT.

The CDR3 bases are TGTGCCAGCAGTGCCAATAACTATGGCTACACCTTC. Translated: CASSANNYGYTF. This rearrangement joins TRBV2 to TRBJ1-2; unclear D gene. This CDR3 is built from 12 residues. In germline, CDR1 is SNHLY, CDR2 FYNNEI. Trimming shortened V by 4 bases and J by 1 base, and 4 bases separated the two germline ends.

V usage is TRBV12-2 and J usage is TRBJ1-4; the D call in the table, TRBD1, was not verified against the DNA. TRBV12-2 is tagged as a pseudogene. The CDR3 loop spans 17 amino acids. Here the CDR3 DNA reads TGTGCAAGTCGCCCAACAGGGGGCCACTCAACTAATGAAAAACTGTTTTTT. This codes for CASRPTGGHSTNEKLFF.

The chain couples TRBV6-2 or TRBV6-3 to TRBJ2-5; no firm D call. The CDR3 runs to 12 residues. V shed 2 bases and J shed 3 bases, with 4 bases lying between them. Germline CDR1 reads MNHEY; CDR2 reads SVGEGT. This CDR3 reads CASSYPEETQYF. CDR3 in DNA: TGTGCCAGCAGTTACCCCGAAGAGACCCAGTACTTC.

This clone has only one observation. This chain connects TRBV5-6 to TRBJ2-5; D is ambiguous. Germline CDR1 SGHDT, CDR2 YYEEEE. The V gene lost 2 bases and the J gene lost 3 bases, with 5 bases spanning the gap. The CDR3 is made up of 12 amino acids. The CDR3 is CASSLSEETQYF. CDR3 nucleotide sequence: TGTGCCAGCAGCTTATCCGAAGAGACCCAGTACTTC.

This sequence joins TRBV19 and TRBJ2-1, with 7 bases identical to TRBD1. The CDR3 consists of 14 residues. J lost 7 bases, V lost 6 bases, and 9 bases had no gene match. The germline CDR1 and CDR2 sequences are LNHDA and SQIVND (reference sequence). CDR3 protein: CASRFGRGRNEQFF. The DNA of the CDR3 is TGTGCCAGTAGATTTGGAAGGGGGCGAAATGAGCAGTTCTTC.

The chain uses TRBV24-1 and TRBJ1-4; weak D call: TRBD1 (5 bases). CDR1 KGHDR and CDR2 SFDVKD come from the germline V gene. V was clipped by 6 bases and J by 7 bases, with 14 bases between them. This CDR3 region has 14 residues. CDR3 DNA: TGTGCCACCAGTCCAGGGCGTGTGGGTGAAAAACTGTTTTTT. Translated, it gives CATSPGRVGEKLFF.

This rearrangement joins TRBV2 to TRBJ2-3; the D is unclear. V dropped 2 bases and J dropped 0 bases, with 12 bases sitting between them. Germline assignment: CDR1 SNHLY and CDR2 FYNNEI. The CDR3 has 16 amino acids. DNA of the CDR3: TGTGCCAGCAGTGAATTGAGGCGGAAAAGCACAGATACGCAGTATTTT. It encodes CASSELRRKSTDTQYF.

The chain combines TRBV3-1 (or the pseudogene TRBV3-2) with TRBJ2-5, with TRBD2 matching 7 bases. Looked up from germline, CDR1 is LGHDT and CDR2 is YNNKEL (reference sequence). V shed 10 bases and J 2 bases; nucleotides not matched to a gene: 10. The CDR3 is 14 amino acids. The CDR3 is CAIRHQAGQETQYF. The CDR3 nucleotides are TGTGCCATCCGTCATCAAGCGGGGCAAGAGACCCAGTACTTC.

This CDR3 reads CASSLFDSNEQYF. In DNA form, the CDR3 reads TGTGCCAGCAGTTTATTCGACAGTAACGAGCAGTACTTC. The chain combines TRBV27 with TRBJ2-7, with TRBD1 as a possible D gene (5 bases). The CDR3 runs 13 residues. Per germline, CDR1 MNHEY and CDR2 SMNVEV (reference sequence). V was clipped by 1 base and J by 5 bases, with 9 bases between them.

CDR3 DNA: TGTGCCTGGAGTGTACGCAGGGGGAATCAGCCCCAGCATTTT. Translating it yields CAWSVRRGNQPQHF. J is TRBJ1-5 and V is TRBV30; 7 bases align to TRBD1. J was trimmed by 4 bases and V by 0 bases; bases with no gene match: 3. The CDR3 covers 14 residues. Germline CDR1 reads GTSNPN; CDR2 reads SVGIG (reference sequence).

This clone was recorded only once. V and J are TRBV3-1 (or the pseudogene TRBV3-2) and TRBJ2-6; D not certain. The CDR3 runs 15 residues. In germline, CDR1 is LGHDT, CDR2 YNNKEL (reference sequence). V lost 1 base and J lost 4, with 8 bases in between. CDR3 nucleotide sequence: TGTGCCAGCAGCCAAGCTAATTCGGGGGCCAACGTCCTGACTTTC. As protein: CASSQANSGANVLTF.